This T cell receptor (beta chain) was identified in a study of blood T cell repertoires in COVID-19. Across the whole study: The analysed material was cDNA or gDNA that came from T cells, B-cell-depleted T cells, or PBMCs.

Sequencing used immunoSEQ multiplex PCR; TCRdb keeps in-frame clones, though not all of them. Here the sample spans roughly 38,000 clones, approximately 86% being singletons. Only one count was recorded for this clone. This clonotype was obtained from a human donor in a cohort sampled during active COVID-19. Sample: peripheral blood.

The CDR3 coding sequence is TGCAGCGTCCGGGGACAGCTAAATGAAAAACTGTTTTTT. Its translation is CSVRGQLNEKLFF. The V gene is TRBV29-1, the J gene TRBJ1-4; 7 bases match TRBD1. Losses at the gene ends were 6 bases for V and 5 bases for J; bases not matched to a gene: 6. There are 13 residues in the CDR3. Per the germline V gene, CDR1 is SQVTM and CDR2 is ANQGSEA.